These 25 T cell receptor beta chains came from one sample sequenced in a study of early T cells in non-severe SARS-CoV-2 infection. TCRdb reanalysed the 5' RACE reads using MiXCR and keeps one entry per CDR3 protein. The profile shows around 50,000 distinct CDR3 sequences, roughly 12% of them singletons. Sample: whole blood. The receptors come from an adult who was a healthcare worker with PCR-confirmed SARS-CoV-2 infection or an uninfected control (not recorded which).

Many counts were recorded for this clonotype. The gene calls are TRBV7-2 and TRBJ1-1; 8 nucleotides line up with TRBD1. The germline V gene encodes CDR1 SGHTA and CDR2 FQGNSA. Losses at the gene ends were 2 bases for V and 6 bases for J; bases not matched to a gene: 2. The CDR3 totals 13 residues. The CDR3 coding sequence is TGTGCCAGCAGCTTACAGGGGGCCTCTGAAGCTTTCTTT. Its protein product is CASSLQGASEAFF.

There are many counts of this clonotype. V usage is TRBV4-1 and J usage is TRBJ1-4; D possibly corresponds to TRBD1 (5 bases). CDR1 is MGHRA, CDR2 YSYEKL, per germline. V lost 0 bases, J lost 5 bases, and 16 bases lay in between. This CDR3 is 17 amino acids long. The CDR3 protein is CASSQDGNGANNEKLFF. As DNA, the CDR3 is TGCGCCAGCAGCCAAGATGGGAATGGGGCGAACAATGAAAAACTGTTTTTT.

J is TRBJ2-2 and V is TRBV12-5; D not resolved. CDR1 is LGHNT, CDR2 FRNRAP, per germline. Trimming removed 1 base at V and 8 bases at J, with 5 bases between. This CDR3 region has 12 residues. This CDR3 is CASGLDRGELFF. The CDR3 DNA reads TGTGCTAGTGGTTTGGATCGAGGGGAGCTGTTTTTT.

The table lists this clonotype with a few counts. The V and J genes are TRBV29-1 and TRBJ2-1; no firm D call. V gave up 4 bases and J gave up 8 bases, with 9 bases separating them. CDR1 and CDR2 (germline): SQVTM, ANQGSEA. The length of the CDR3 is 11 residues. CDR3 DNA sequence: TGCAGCGTTGGATTTGTCTATGAGCAGTTCTTC. Encoded protein: CSVGFVYEQFF.

This clonotype was detected only a few times. The chain uses TRBV2 and TRBJ1-1; D is ambiguous. The CDR3 is 14 amino acids. The V gene lost 6 bases and the J gene lost 1 base, with 12 bases spanning the gap. The germline V gene has CDR1 SNHLY and CDR2 FYNNEI. The CDR3: CASREQPGNTEAFF. CDR3 bases: TGTGCCAGCAGGGAGCAACCTGGGAACACTGAAGCTTTCTTT.

This clonotype was recorded at least ten times. The J gene is TRBJ1-4, the V gene TRBV7-9; no definite D call. V was clipped by 5 bases and J by 8 bases, with 12 bases between them. Germline V gene data show CDR1 as SEHNR and CDR2 as FQNEAQ (reference sequence). The CDR3 is made up of 13 amino acids. The CDR3, as DNA: TGTGCCAGCAGCCTTTTGGGCGAAGAAAAACTGTTTTTT. Its protein product is CASSLLGEEKLFF.

This clonotype appeared many times. J is TRBJ1-1 and V is TRBV5-4; D gene ambiguous. Trimming shortened V by 4 bases and J by 6 bases, and 10 bases separated the two germline ends. This CDR3 spans 12 amino acids. Germline V gene sequence: CDR1 SGHNT, CDR2 YYREEE (reference sequence). CDR3 region: CASSQPGAEAFF. The CDR3 DNA sequence: TGTGCCAGCAGCCAGCCTGGGGCTGAAGCTTTCTTT.

The chain combines TRBV27 with TRBJ2-1; D unresolved. Germline loops: CDR1 MNHEY, CDR2 SMNVEV (reference sequence). The CDR3 is 12 residues long. The V gene lost 7 bases and the J gene lost 1 base, with 5 bases spanning the gap. The CDR3 DNA follows: TGTGCCAGCACTGGGTCCTACAATGAGCAGTTCTTC. The encoded protein is CASTGSYNEQFF.

This clonotype occurred a few times. The J gene is TRBJ1-5, the V gene TRBV21-1. TRBV21-1 is flagged as a pseudogene. The CDR3 is 15 residues long. The DNA for the CDR3 is TGTGCCAGCAGCAAAGTGGGTGGCTCATATCAGCCCCAGCATTTT. Protein product: CASSKVGGSYQPQHF.

By sample share, this clonotype is medium-sized (0.01 to 0.1%). CDR3: CASSVVTPGNEQFF. CDR3 nucleotides: TGTGCCAGCAGCGTAGTTACCCCAGGGAATGAGCAGTTCTTC. The chain links TRBV9 to TRBJ2-1; D possibly corresponds to TRBD1 (5 bases). CDR1 SGDLS and CDR2 YYNGEE come from the germline V gene. This CDR3 is built from 14 residues. V was cut by 0 bases and J by 7 bases, with 11 bases left in between.

This clonotype was counted many times. V is TRBV19 and J is TRBJ2-7, with 7 positions matching TRBD1. CDR1 is LNHDA, CDR2 SQIVND, per germline (reference sequence). This CDR3 spans 13 amino acids. V trimming: 5 bases; J trimming: 6 bases; junction bases outside the gene matches: 7. The CDR3 DNA follows: TGTGCCAGTAGTCCCCTTGACAGGGTCGAGCAGTACTTC. Translation gives CASSPLDRVEQYF.

The chain is built from TRBV7-2 and TRBJ1-5, with D unclear. Germline V gene sequence: CDR1 SGHTA, CDR2 FQGNSA. The CDR3 totals 13 residues. Trimming cost V 0 bases and J 6 bases, with 6 bases left between them. The CDR3 protein is CASSLAAGQPQHF. CDR3 nucleotide sequence: TGTGCCAGCAGCTTAGCGGCGGGTCAGCCCCAGCATTTT. Full variable domain (rest looked up from reference TRBV7-2 and TRBJ1-5): GAGVSQSPSNKVTEKGKDVELRCDPISGHTALYWYRQSLGQGLEFLIYFQGNSAPDKSGLPSDRFSAERTGGSVSTLTIQRTQQEDSAVYLCASSLAAGQPQHFGDGTRLSIL.

In its sample, this clonotype was seen many times. The genes are TRBV4-1 and TRBJ2-1; 9 bases are a match to TRBD1. Germline-derived CDR1 and CDR2 are MGHRA and YSYEKL. V was clipped by 3 bases and J by 7 bases; unmatched bases: 4. The CDR3 runs 14 residues. CDR3: CASSQGQGLNEQFF. DNA of the CDR3: TGCGCCAGCAGCCAGGGACAGGGTCTGAATGAGCAGTTCTTC.

This rearrangement joins TRBV12-3 or TRBV12-4 to TRBJ2-1, with 8 nucleotides matching TRBD2. There are 15 residues in the CDR3. V was pared by 10 bases and J by 2 bases, with 10 bases of the junction left unmatched. The chain's CDR3 is CAILQRGSAYNEQFF. The CDR3 coding sequence is TGTGCCATCCTTCAGCGGGGGTCTGCCTACAATGAGCAGTTCTTC.

This clonotype came up many times. This chain connects TRBV20-1 to TRBJ1-2; D is possibly TRBD1 (5 bases). Germline V gene sequence: CDR1 DFQATT, CDR2 SNEGSKA (reference sequence). The V end was cut by 6 bases, the J end by 4 bases, with 18 bases between. The CDR3 extends over 14 amino acids. This CDR3 reads CSATWDAFFYGYTF. CDR3 bases: TGCAGTGCGACCTGGGACGCATTCTTCTATGGCTACACCTTC.

This clonotype was counted ten times or more. The rearrangement joins TRBV14 to TRBJ1-2; 8 positions agree with TRBD1. CDR3 size: 15 residues. In germline, CDR1 is SGHDN, CDR2 FVKESK. The ends lost 3 bases at V and 6 bases at J; junction bases unmatched: 9. The CDR3 bases are TGTGCCAGCAGCCACAGAACCCTGACAGGGGATGGCTACACCTTC. Translated, it gives CASSHRTLTGDGYTF.

This clonotype was seen at least ten times. The chain employs TRBV9 and TRBJ2-7, with a weak D call TRBD2 (5 bases). The CDR3 has 18 residues. Trimming stripped 3 bases from V and 1 base from J, with 23 bases between. Germline CDR1 reads SGDLS; CDR2 reads YYNGEE. The DNA for the CDR3 is TGTGCCAGCAGCGCCGGTTTGGCGGGCCACCAAACTTCCTACGAGCAGTACTTC. It codes for CASSAGLAGHQTSYEQYF.

This clonotype was detected many times. This sequence joins TRBV29-1 and TRBJ1-2; D gene uncertain. Germline V gene sequence: CDR1 SQVTM, CDR2 ANQGSEA. V lost 3 bases, J lost 7 bases, and 9 bases lay in between. The CDR3 consists of 11 residues. CDR3 nucleotide sequence: TGCAGCGTTGAGAGCGTGGGTGGCTACACCTTC. Translated, it gives CSVESVGGYTF.

The J gene is TRBJ2-5, the V gene TRBV11-2; D is undetermined. Trimming cost V 3 bases and J 5 bases, with 7 bases left between them. This CDR3 region has 12 residues. The germline V gene encodes CDR1 SGHAT and CDR2 FQNNGV. The CDR3 spells CASSFSRETQYF. In DNA form, the CDR3 reads TGTGCCAGCAGCTTCTCAAGGGAGACCCAGTACTTC.

This clonotype showed up many times. V usage is TRBV5-6 and J usage is TRBJ1-6, with D unresolved. V shed 2 bases and J shed 10 bases, with 19 bases lying between them. This CDR3 region has 16 residues. Germline V gene sequence: CDR1 SGHDT, CDR2 YYEEEE. The CDR3 loop reads CASSFFGGPGESPLHF. Here the CDR3 DNA reads TGTGCCAGCAGCTTTTTCGGCGGGCCAGGCGAATCACCCCTCCACTTT.

This clonotype was detected only a few times. CDR3 in amino acids: CSVEERPRDTQYF. The CDR3 DNA reads as TGCAGCGTTGAAGAGCGTCCGAGAGATACGCAGTATTTT. This chain connects TRBV29-1 to TRBJ2-3, with no clear D. Germline V gene lookup returns CDR1 SQVTM and CDR2 ANQGSEA. The CDR3 length is 13 residues. V lost 0 bases and J 5 bases, leaving 9 bases between the germline ends.

The chain joins TRBV19 to TRBJ2-3; 8 bases are a match to TRBD1. The V and J ends lost 10 bases and 1 base, in that order; junction bases with no gene match: 7. The CDR3 totals 14 residues. CDR1 is LNHDA, CDR2 SQIVND, per germline (reference sequence). The CDR3 sequence: CATSKGQGTDTQYF. The DNA for the CDR3 is TGTGCCACCTCTAAGGGACAGGGCACAGATACGCAGTATTTT.

This clonotype was picked up many times. This chain joins TRBV10-3 and TRBJ2-1, with 12 bases aligning to TRBD1. The V gene end was trimmed by 6 bases and the J gene end by 4 bases; junction bases not matched to a gene: 4. This CDR3 is built from 15 residues. The germline gives CDR1 ENHRY, CDR2 SYGVKD. In DNA form, the CDR3 reads TGTGCCATCAGGGGGACAGGGGGCAGGTACAATGAGCAGTTCTTC. It specifies CAIRGTGGRYNEQFF.

This clonotype was seen repeatedly, ten times or more. Written as DNA, the CDR3 is TGTGCCAGCAGCCCCTCAAGAAAGCAGTACTTC. Amino acid sequence: CASSPSRKQYF. The rearrangement joins TRBV28 to TRBJ2-7; D call uncertain. The CDR3 has 11 amino acids. Deletions cut 6 bases from V and 8 bases from J, with 11 bases between. Germline assignment: CDR1 MDHEN and CDR2 SYDVKM.

At least ten counts were recorded for this clonotype. This chain uses TRBV18 with TRBJ1-6; 9 nucleotides agree with TRBD1. V lost 2 bases, J lost 8 bases, and 4 bases stayed unmatched. Germline CDR1 KGHSH, CDR2 LQKENI. The CDR3 has 15 residues. CDR3 sequence: CASSPEQGAYSPLHF. The CDR3 DNA follows: TGTGCCAGCTCACCAGAACAGGGGGCCTATTCACCCCTCCACTTT.